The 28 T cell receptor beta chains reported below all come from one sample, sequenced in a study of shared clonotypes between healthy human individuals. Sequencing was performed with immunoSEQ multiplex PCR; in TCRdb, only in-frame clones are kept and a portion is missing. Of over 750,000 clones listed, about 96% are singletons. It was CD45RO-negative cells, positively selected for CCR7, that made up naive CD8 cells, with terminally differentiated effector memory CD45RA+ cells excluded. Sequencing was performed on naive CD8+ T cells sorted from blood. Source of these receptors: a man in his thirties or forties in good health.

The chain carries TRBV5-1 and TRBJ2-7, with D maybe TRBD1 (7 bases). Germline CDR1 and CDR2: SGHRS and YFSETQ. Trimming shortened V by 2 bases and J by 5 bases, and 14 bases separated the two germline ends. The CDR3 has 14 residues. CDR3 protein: CASSLVQGEDEQYF. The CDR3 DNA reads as TGCGCCAGCAGCTTAGTCCAGGGGGAGGACGAGCAGTACTTC.

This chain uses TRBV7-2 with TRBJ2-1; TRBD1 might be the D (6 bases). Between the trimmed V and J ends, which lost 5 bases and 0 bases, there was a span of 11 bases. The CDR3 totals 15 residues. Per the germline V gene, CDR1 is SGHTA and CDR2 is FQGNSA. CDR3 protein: CASSDTGSSYNEQFF. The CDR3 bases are TGTGCCAGCAGCGACACAGGGAGCTCCTACAATGAGCAGTTCTTC.

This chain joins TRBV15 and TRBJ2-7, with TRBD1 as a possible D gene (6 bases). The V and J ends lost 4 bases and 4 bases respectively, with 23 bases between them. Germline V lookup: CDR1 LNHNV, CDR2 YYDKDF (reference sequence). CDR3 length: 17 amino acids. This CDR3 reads CATSTSLKTGVGYEQYF. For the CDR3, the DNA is TGTGCCACCAGCACCTCACTGAAGACAGGCGTGGGGTACGAGCAGTACTTC.

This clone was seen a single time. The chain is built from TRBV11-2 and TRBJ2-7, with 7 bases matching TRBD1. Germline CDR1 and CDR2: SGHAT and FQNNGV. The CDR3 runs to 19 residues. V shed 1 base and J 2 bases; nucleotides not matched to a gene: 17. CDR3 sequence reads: CASSLVGTAEFTMTYEQYF. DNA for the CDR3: TGTGCCAGCAGCTTAGTTGGGACAGCGGAATTTACGATGACCTACGAGCAGTACTTC.

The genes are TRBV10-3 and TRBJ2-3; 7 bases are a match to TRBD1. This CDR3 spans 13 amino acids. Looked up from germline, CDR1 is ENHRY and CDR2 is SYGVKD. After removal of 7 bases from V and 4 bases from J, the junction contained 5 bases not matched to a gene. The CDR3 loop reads CAITPQGADTQYF. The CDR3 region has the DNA TGTGCCATCACTCCCCAGGGGGCAGATACGCAGTATTTT.

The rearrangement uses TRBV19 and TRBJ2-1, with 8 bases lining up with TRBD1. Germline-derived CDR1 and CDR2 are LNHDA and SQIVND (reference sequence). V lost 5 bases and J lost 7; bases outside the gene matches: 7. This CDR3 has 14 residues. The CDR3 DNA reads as TGTGCCAGTAGTTCCTGGACAGGGAGGAATGAGCAGTTCTTC. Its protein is CASSSWTGRNEQFF.

This CDR3 is CASSPSVGLNYGYTF. CDR3 nucleotides: TGTGCCAGCAGCCCCTCTGTGGGCCTGAACTATGGCTACACCTTC. The chain links TRBV7-3 to TRBJ1-2; no clear D gene. Trimming cost V 5 bases and J 2 bases, with 15 bases left between them. Germline CDR1 SGHTA, CDR2 FQGTGA. This CDR3 region has 15 residues.

CDR3 loop: CASSPSSGRPNEQFF. DNA of the CDR3: TGTGCCAGCAGCCCGTCTAGCGGGAGGCCAAATGAGCAGTTCTTC. The chain combines TRBV11-3 with TRBJ2-1; TRBD2 aligns across 11 bases. Trimming cost V 5 bases and J 7 bases; bases outside gene matches: 7. The germline CDR1 and CDR2 sequences are SGHNT and YENEEA. The CDR3 runs to 15 residues.

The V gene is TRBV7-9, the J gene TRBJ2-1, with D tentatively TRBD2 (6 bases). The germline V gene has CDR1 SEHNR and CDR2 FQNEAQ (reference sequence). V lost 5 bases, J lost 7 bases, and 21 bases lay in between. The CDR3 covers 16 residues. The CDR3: CASSTTVGGITNEQFF. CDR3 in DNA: TGTGCCAGCAGCACTACCGTCGGCGGGATTACAAATGAGCAGTTCTTC.

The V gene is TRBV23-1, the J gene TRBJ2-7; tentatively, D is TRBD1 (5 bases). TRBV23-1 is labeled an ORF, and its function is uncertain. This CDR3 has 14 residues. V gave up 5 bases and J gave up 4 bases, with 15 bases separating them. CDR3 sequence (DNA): TGCGCCAGCAGTTTGACAGACAGACAGTACGAGCAGTACTTC. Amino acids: CASSLTDRQYEQYF.

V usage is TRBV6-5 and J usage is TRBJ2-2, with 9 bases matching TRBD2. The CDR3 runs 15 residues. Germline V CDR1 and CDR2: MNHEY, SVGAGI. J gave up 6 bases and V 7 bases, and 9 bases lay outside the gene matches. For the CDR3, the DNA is TGTGCCAGCACCGAGGGGGCGGGAGGGCCCGGGGAGCTGTTTTTT. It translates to CASTEGAGGPGELFF.

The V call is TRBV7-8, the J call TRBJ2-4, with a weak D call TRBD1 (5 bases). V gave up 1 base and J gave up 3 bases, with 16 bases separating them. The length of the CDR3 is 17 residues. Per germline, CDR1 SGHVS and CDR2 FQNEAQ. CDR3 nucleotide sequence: TGTGCCAGCAGCTTAGACGTTTTCAGGGAAAACAAAAACATTCAGTACTTC. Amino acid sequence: CASSLDVFRENKNIQYF.

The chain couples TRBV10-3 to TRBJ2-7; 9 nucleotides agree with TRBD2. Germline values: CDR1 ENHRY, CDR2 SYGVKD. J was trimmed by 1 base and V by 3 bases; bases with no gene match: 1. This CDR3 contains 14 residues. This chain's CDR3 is CAISDLAGSYEQYF. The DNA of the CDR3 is TGTGCCATCAGTGATCTAGCGGGATCCTACGAGCAGTACTTC.

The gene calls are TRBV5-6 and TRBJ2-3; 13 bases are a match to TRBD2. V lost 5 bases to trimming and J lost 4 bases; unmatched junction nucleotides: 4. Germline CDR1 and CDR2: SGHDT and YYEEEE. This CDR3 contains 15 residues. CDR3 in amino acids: CASRRTSGSSDTQYF. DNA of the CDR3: TGTGCCAGCAGACGGACTAGCGGGAGCTCAGATACGCAGTATTTT.

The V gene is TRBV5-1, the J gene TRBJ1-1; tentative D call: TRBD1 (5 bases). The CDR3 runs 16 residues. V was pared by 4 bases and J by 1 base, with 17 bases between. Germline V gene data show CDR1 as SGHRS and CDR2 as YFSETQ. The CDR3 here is CASSHTDGGRNTEAFF. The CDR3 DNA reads TGCGCCAGCAGCCACACCGACGGGGGAAGGAACACTGAAGCTTTCTTT.

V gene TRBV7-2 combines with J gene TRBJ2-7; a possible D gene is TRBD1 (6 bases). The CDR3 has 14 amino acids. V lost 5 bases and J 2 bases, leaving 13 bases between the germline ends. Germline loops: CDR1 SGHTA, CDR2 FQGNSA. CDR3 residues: CASSVSGQAYEQYF. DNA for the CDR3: TGTGCCAGCAGCGTTTCGGGACAAGCCTACGAGCAGTACTTC.

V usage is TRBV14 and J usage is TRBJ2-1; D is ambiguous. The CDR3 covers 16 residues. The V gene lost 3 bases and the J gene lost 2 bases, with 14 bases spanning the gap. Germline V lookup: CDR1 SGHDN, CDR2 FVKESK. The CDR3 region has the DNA TGTGCCAGCAGCCAGAGTGGGCCTGACCCCTACAATGAGCAGTTCTTC. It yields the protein CASSQSGPDPYNEQFF.

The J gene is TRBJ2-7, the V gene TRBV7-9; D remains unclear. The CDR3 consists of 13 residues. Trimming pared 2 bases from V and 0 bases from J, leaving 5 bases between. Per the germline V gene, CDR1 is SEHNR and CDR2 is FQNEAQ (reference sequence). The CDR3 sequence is CASSLSLSYEQYF. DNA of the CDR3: TGTGCCAGCAGCTTATCTCTCTCCTACGAGCAGTACTTC.

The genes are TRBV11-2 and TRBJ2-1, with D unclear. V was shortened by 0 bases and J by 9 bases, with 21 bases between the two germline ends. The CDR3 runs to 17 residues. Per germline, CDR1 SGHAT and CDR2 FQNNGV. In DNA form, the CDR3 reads TGTGCCAGCAGCTTAGATTCCGTCCCAGGTGAACGGCGTGAGCAGTTCTTC. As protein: CASSLDSVPGERREQFF.

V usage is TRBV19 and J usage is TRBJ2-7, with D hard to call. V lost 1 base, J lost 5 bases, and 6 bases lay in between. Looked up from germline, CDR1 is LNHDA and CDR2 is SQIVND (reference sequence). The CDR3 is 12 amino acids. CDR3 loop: CASSIVGNEQYF. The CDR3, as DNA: TGTGCCAGTAGTATAGTGGGGAACGAGCAGTACTTC.

CDR3 nucleotides: TGTGCCAGTAGTTGGGCCGGGGAGCTGTTTTTT. Translating gives CASSWAGELFF. This chain joins TRBV19 and TRBJ2-2; D unclear. Germline V gene lookup returns CDR1 LNHDA and CDR2 SQIVND (reference sequence). There are 11 residues in the CDR3. V lost 5 bases, J lost 6 bases, and 4 bases lay in between.

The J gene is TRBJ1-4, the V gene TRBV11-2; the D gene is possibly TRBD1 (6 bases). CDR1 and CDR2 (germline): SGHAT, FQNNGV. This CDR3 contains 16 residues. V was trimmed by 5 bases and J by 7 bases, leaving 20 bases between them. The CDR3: CASSLNSGHSFEKLFF. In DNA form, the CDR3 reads TGTGCCAGCAGCCTTAACTCGGGACACTCTTTTGAAAAACTGTTTTTT.

This CDR3 reads CASSLFRETDTGELFF. In nucleotides, the CDR3 is TGTGCCAGCAGCTTGTTCCGGGAGACGGACACCGGGGAGCTGTTTTTT. The V and J genes are TRBV5-5 and TRBJ2-2, with TRBD2 as a possible D gene (6 bases). V was shortened by 1 base and J by 3 bases, with 13 bases between the two germline ends. This CDR3 contains 16 residues. Germline CDR1 SGHKS, CDR2 YYEKEE (reference sequence).

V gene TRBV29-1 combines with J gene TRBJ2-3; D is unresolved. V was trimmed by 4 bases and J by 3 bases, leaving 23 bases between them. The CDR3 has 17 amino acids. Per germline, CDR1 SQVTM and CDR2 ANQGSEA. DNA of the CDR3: TGCAGCGTTGCCCCACTCCGCTCCCCTCGCGGAACAGATACGCAGTATTTT. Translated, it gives CSVAPLRSPRGTDTQYF.

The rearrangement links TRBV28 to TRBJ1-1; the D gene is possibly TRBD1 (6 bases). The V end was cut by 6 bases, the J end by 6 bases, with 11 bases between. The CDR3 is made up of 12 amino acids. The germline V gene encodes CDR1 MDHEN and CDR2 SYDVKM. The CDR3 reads CASRPRGSEAFF. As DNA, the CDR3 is TGTGCCAGCAGACCTAGGGGGTCTGAAGCTTTCTTT.

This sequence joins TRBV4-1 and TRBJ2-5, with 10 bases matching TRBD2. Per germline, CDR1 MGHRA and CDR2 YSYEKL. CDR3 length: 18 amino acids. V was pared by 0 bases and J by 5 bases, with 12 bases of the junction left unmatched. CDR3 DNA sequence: TGCGCCAGCAGCCAAGATCCGGATGGTCTAGCGGGAGCGGAGACCCAGTACTTC. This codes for CASSQDPDGLAGAETQYF.

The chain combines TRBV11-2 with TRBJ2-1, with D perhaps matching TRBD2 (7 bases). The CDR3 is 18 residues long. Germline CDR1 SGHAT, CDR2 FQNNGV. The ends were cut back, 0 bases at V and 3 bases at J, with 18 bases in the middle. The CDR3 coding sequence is TGTGCCAGCAGCTTAGATGGGCCAAGCGGGACATACTACAATGAGCAGTTCTTC. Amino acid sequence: CASSLDGPSGTYYNEQFF.

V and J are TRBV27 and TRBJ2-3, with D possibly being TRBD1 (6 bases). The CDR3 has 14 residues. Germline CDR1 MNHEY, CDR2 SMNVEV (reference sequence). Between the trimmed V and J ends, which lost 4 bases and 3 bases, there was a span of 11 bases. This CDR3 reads CASSYGTRTDTQYF. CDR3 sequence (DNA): TGTGCCAGCAGTTATGGGACAAGGACAGATACGCAGTATTTT.